Below are 31 T cell receptor beta chains sequenced from a single sample in a study of cytomegalovirus exposure and HLA in healthy donors (dated by TCRdb to 2017 to 2019). The library was produced with the immunoSEQ multiplex PCR assay. For the multiplex PCR, a mixture combining 60 forward primers for TCR Vbeta segments and 13 reverse primers for TCR Jbeta segments was used. TCRdb took over this immuneACCESS table, retaining in-frame rearrangements with V and J assigned. Such tables are incomplete; in checked studies, under half of the missing clones stem from an unresolved V gene, and the remainder is unexplained. Here the sample has approximately 84,000 clones; over 70% occur a single time. More than 8% of the sample is taken by the ten largest. The sample taken for sequencing was PBMCs. These receptor sequences come from a man between 40 and 49 years old in good health and CMV-seropositive.

This sequence joins TRBV27 and TRBJ1-4, with 8 bases that match TRBD1. The CDR3 loop spans 13 amino acids. Per germline, CDR1 MNHEY and CDR2 SMNVEV (reference sequence). Trimming at V came to 5 bases and at J to 8 bases, leaving 4 bases not matched to a gene. CDR3 protein: CASSTDRGEKLFF. DNA for the CDR3: TGTGCCAGCAGTACCGACAGGGGAGAAAAACTGTTTTTT.

The CDR3 reads CASSLSGTDGGTGYTF. The CDR3 region has the DNA TGCGCCAGCAGCTTATCTGGGACAGATGGGGGGACTGGCTACACCTTC. This chain links TRBV5-1 with TRBJ1-2, with 7 bases fitting TRBD1. Trimming took 2 bases from V and 7 from J; bases not matched to a gene: 14. CDR3 size: 16 residues. Per germline, CDR1 SGHRS and CDR2 YFSETQ. Drawing the rest from reference TRBV5-1 and TRBJ1-2, the complete variable domain is KAGVTQTPRYLIKTRGQQVTLSCSPISGHRSVSWYQQTPGQGLQFLFEYFSETQRNKGNFPGRFSGRQFSNSRSEMNVSTLELGDSALYLCASSLSGTDGGTGYTFGSGTRLTVV.

This clone was counted once. This sequence joins TRBV6-1 and TRBJ2-7, with TRBD1 identical over 10 bases. V dropped 7 bases and J dropped 0; count of bases not matched to a gene: 6. The germline V gene has CDR1 MNHNS and CDR2 SASEGT. The CDR3 is 15 amino acids. The CDR3 spells CASMVGTGASYEQYF. The CDR3 nucleotides are TGTGCCAGCATGGTAGGGACAGGGGCCTCCTACGAGCAGTACTTC.

This chain connects TRBV2 to TRBJ2-7, with 9 bases fitting TRBD2. Germline V gene sequence: CDR1 SNHLY, CDR2 FYNNEI. CDR3 length equals 15 residues. The V gene end was trimmed by 2 bases and the J gene end by 3 bases; junction bases not matched to a gene: 5. This CDR3 reads CASSESRSGGYEQYF. The CDR3, as DNA: TGTGCCAGCAGTGAATCGCGTAGCGGGGGCTACGAGCAGTACTTC. Looking up the rest from reference TRBV2 and TRBJ2-7 gives the full variable domain: EPEVTQTPSHQVTQMGQEVILRCVPISNHLYFYWYRQILGQKVEFLVSFYNNEISEKSEIFDDQFSVERPDGSNFTLKIRSTKLEDSAMYFCASSESRSGGYEQYFGPGTRLTVT.

This clone was seen a handful of times. V is TRBV4-1 and J is TRBJ2-1, with 9 nucleotides matching TRBD2. The ends lost 0 bases at V and 9 bases at J; junction bases unmatched: 12. The CDR3 contains 17 residues. Germline CDR1 reads MGHRA; CDR2 reads YSYEKL. The CDR3 DNA is TGCGCCAGCAGCCAAGATGTCCTTAGCGGGAGCAGAGGTGAGCAGTTCTTC. As protein: CASSQDVLSGSRGEQFF.

This clone was seen only once. CDR3 coding DNA: TGTGCCAGCAGTTACGATCCAGGGGGCAATGAGCAGTTCTTC. It translates to CASSYDPGGNEQFF. This chain uses TRBV6-5 with TRBJ2-1; the match to TRBD1 covers 7 bases. With 2 bases clipped from V and 6 bases from J, the junction kept 4 bases outside the gene matches. CDR1 is MNHEY, CDR2 SVGAGI, per germline. The CDR3 consists of 14 residues.

The chain employs TRBV10-1 and TRBJ2-1; the match to TRBD1 covers 10 bases. CDR3 length: 15 residues. Germline loops: CDR1 WNHNN, CDR2 SYGVQD (reference sequence). V lost 3 bases to trimming and J lost 10 bases; unmatched junction nucleotides: 9. The CDR3 DNA is TGCGCCAGCAGTGACCCGGGGACAGGGGTCAGCGAGCAGTTCTTC. Translated, it gives CASSDPGTGVSEQFF.

V and J are TRBV7-2 and TRBJ1-6, with 9 bases aligning to TRBD1. CDR1 and CDR2 from the germline V gene are SGHTA and FQGNSA. This CDR3 contains 15 residues. J was trimmed by 5 bases and V by 5 bases; bases with no gene match: 4. CDR3 DNA sequence: TGTGCCAGCAGCGCCCGGGACAGGGATAATTCACCCCTCCACTTT. Its translation: CASSARDRDNSPLHF.

This clone was detected only a few times. V is TRBV6-4 and J is TRBJ2-2; TRBD1 is a possible D gene (5 bases). The germline gives CDR1 MRHNA, CDR2 SNTAGT. The germline V and J ends were trimmed by 6 bases and 5 bases, with 16 bases remaining between them. This CDR3 spans 15 amino acids. CDR3 amino acids: CASSDQGEGTGELFF. The CDR3, as DNA: TGTGCCAGCAGCGACCAGGGTGAAGGGACCGGGGAGCTGTTTTTT.

The rearrangement links TRBV5-6 to TRBJ1-2; 7 bases are shared with TRBD1. This CDR3 is built from 17 residues. Germline V gene lookup returns CDR1 SGHDT and CDR2 YYEEEE. V shed 2 bases and J 5 bases; nucleotides not matched to a gene: 15. The CDR3 DNA sequence: TGTGCCAGCAGCTTCCCCCCGCCGACAGGGAGTCGGTATGGCTACACCTTC. It is translated as CASSFPPPTGSRYGYTF.

The rearrangement uses TRBV29-1 and TRBJ1-1; D is ambiguous. This CDR3 has 12 residues. Germline CDR1 SQVTM, CDR2 ANQGSEA. The germline V and J ends were trimmed by 6 bases and 1 base, with 9 bases remaining between them. CDR3: CSVSGKNTEAFF. The CDR3 nucleotides read TGCAGCGTGTCCGGGAAGAACACTGAAGCTTTCTTT.

The rearrangement uses TRBV29-1 and TRBJ2-2; possibly TRBD1 for D (5 bases). Germline V lookup: CDR1 SQVTM, CDR2 ANQGSEA. This CDR3 has 13 amino acids. Trimming removed 6 bases from V and 4 bases from J, with 12 bases in between. This chain's CDR3 is CSVRQSLTGELFF. The CDR3 DNA reads as TGCAGCGTAAGACAGTCCCTCACCGGGGAGCTGTTTTTT.

Concerning this clone: An end of the junction differs from the germline gene, which may be a read error. The V gene is TRBV7-9, the J gene TRBJ2-7; TRBD2 is a possible D gene (6 bases). The length of the CDR3 is 14 residues. Germline CDR1 and CDR2: SEHNR and FQNEAQ (reference sequence). The CDR3 sequence is CSSSPRGTIYEQYF. Written as DNA, the CDR3 is TGTTCCAGCAGCCCCCGGGGGACGATCTACGAGCAGTACTTC.

The genes are TRBV28 and TRBJ1-1; possible D gene TRBD1, 5 bases. Trimming cost V 9 bases and J 7 bases, with 9 bases left between them. This CDR3 region has 10 residues. Germline loops: CDR1 MDHEN, CDR2 SYDVKM. The CDR3 DNA reads as TGTGCCAGGACAGCGCGTGAAGCTTTCTTT. It is translated as CARTAREAFF.

The rearrangement links TRBV10-1 to TRBJ1-2; 8 bases align to TRBD1. Germline V CDR1 and CDR2: WNHNN, SYGVQD (reference sequence). Trimming at V came to 5 bases and at J to 5 bases, leaving 7 bases not matched to a gene. CDR3 length equals 14 residues. The CDR3 bases are TGCGCCAGCAGTCCTGGGACAGGACTATATGGCTACACCTTC. As protein: CASSPGTGLYGYTF.

The rearrangement uses TRBV13 and TRBJ2-2; 9 bases are a match to TRBD2. Germline V CDR1 and CDR2: PRHDT, FYEKMQ (reference sequence). The CDR3 runs 17 residues. After removal of 5 bases from V and 6 bases from J, the junction contained 13 bases not matched to a gene. CDR3: CASSTRTVAGEAGELFF. Written as DNA, the CDR3 is TGTGCCAGCAGCACCCGGACAGTAGCGGGAGAAGCCGGGGAGCTGTTTTTT.

The gene calls are TRBV28 and TRBJ1-2; tentative D call: TRBD1 (6 bases). This CDR3 has 15 residues. From germline, CDR1 is MDHEN and CDR2 SYDVKM. Trimming removed 2 bases from V and 5 bases from J, with 15 bases in between. CDR3 residues: CASSLGRGREYGYTF. CDR3 DNA sequence: TGTGCCAGCAGTTTAGGCAGGGGCCGGGAATATGGCTACACCTTC.

The chain recombines TRBV5-1 with TRBJ2-5; D might be TRBD1 (5 bases). Trimming removed 4 bases at V and 4 bases at J, with 11 bases between. CDR3 length: 13 residues. The V gene's germline CDR1 is SGHRS and CDR2 YFSETQ. The chain's CDR3 is CASSLTAPETQYF. As DNA, the CDR3 is TGCGCCAGCAGCCTGACAGCCCCAGAGACCCAGTACTTC.

The chain employs TRBV7-2 and TRBJ2-7; D is possibly TRBD1 (6 bases). Trimming took 1 base from V and 3 from J, leaving 10 bases between them. In germline, CDR1 is SGHTA, CDR2 FQGNSA. CDR3 length: 14 amino acids. This chain's CDR3 is CASSLVQGSYEQYF. CDR3 coding DNA: TGTGCCAGCAGCTTAGTACAGGGTAGCTACGAGCAGTACTTC.

This chain joins TRBV11-2 and TRBJ2-5; D may be TRBD2 (7 bases). Trimming shortened V by 5 bases and J by 0 bases, and 19 bases separated the two germline ends. The CDR3 is made up of 17 amino acids. Germline V gene lookup returns CDR1 SGHAT and CDR2 FQNNGV. The CDR3 nucleotides are TGTGCCAGCAGCGCGGCCGGGGGGCGGCAGTACCAAGAGACCCAGTACTTC. This sequence encodes CASSAAGGRQYQETQYF.

This clone came up once. This rearrangement joins TRBV6-6 to TRBJ2-6; TRBD1 is a possible D gene (5 bases). With 6 bases removed from V and 1 base from J, the gap between germline ends came to 13 bases. CDR3 length: 16 amino acids. Germline values: CDR1 MNHNY, CDR2 SVGAGI (reference sequence). The DNA for the CDR3 is TGTGCCAGCAGCCGCAGGGTCCGATCTGGGGCCAACGTCCTGACTTTC. This gives the protein CASSRRVRSGANVLTF.

The chain recombines TRBV7-2 with TRBJ1-2, with a possible D match to TRBD1 (5 bases). The CDR3 length is 14 residues. Germline lookup yields CDR1 SGHTA and CDR2 FQGNSA. Trimming cost V 4 bases and J 7 bases, with 16 bases left between them. The CDR3 loop is CASSSSGPGGGYTF. Here the CDR3 DNA reads TGTGCCAGCAGCTCCTCGGGACCCGGGGGTGGCTACACCTTC.

This sequence joins TRBV25-1 and TRBJ2-5; D gene ambiguous. Near its end, the DNA agrees better with TRBJ2-7, so the J call may be wrong. This CDR3 has 13 amino acids. Germline-derived CDR1 and CDR2 are MGHDK and SYGVNS. The CDR3 DNA reads as TGTGCCAGCAGTGAATCGAACTCCTACGAGCAGTACTTC. This sequence encodes CASSESNSYEQYF.

The sample holds a few counts of this clone. This rearrangement joins TRBV7-2 to TRBJ2-3; D is unclear. CDR3 length: 13 amino acids. V was cut by 0 bases and J by 4 bases, with 5 bases left in between. Germline CDR1 SGHTA, CDR2 FQGNSA. The CDR3 protein is CASSLAPSDTQYF. The CDR3 bases are TGTGCCAGCAGCTTAGCTCCGTCAGATACGCAGTATTTT.

The gene calls are TRBV4-2 and TRBJ2-7, with D possibly TRBD2 on 6 matching bases. Trimming took 0 bases from V and 3 from J, leaving 15 bases between them. The CDR3 is 16 residues long. CDR1 and CDR2 (germline): LGHNA, YNFKEQ. The CDR3 nucleotides are TGTGCCAGCAGCCAAGATCGGAGCGGGTCCCTCTACGAGCAGTACTTC. Amino acids: CASSQDRSGSLYEQYF.

The chain joins TRBV28 to TRBJ2-2, with D possibly matching TRBD2 (5 bases). Deletions cut 8 bases from V and 0 bases from J, with 10 bases between. CDR3 size: 14 residues. CDR1 MDHEN and CDR2 SYDVKM come from the germline V gene. For the CDR3, the DNA is TGTGCCAGCCGAGGGCGTTCGAACACCGGGGAGCTGTTTTTT. Amino acid sequence: CASRGRSNTGELFF.

The CDR3, as DNA: TGTGCCAGCAGCCGGACTAGCTGGTACGAGCAGTACTTC. Its protein product is CASSRTSWYEQYF. The V and J genes are TRBV25-1 and TRBJ2-7; 8 bases align to TRBD2. Germline CDR1 and CDR2: MGHDK and SYGVNS. J lost 4 bases, V lost 6 bases, and 5 bases had no gene match. The CDR3 is made up of 13 amino acids.

The chain joins TRBV27 to TRBJ2-5; a weak D match, TRBD2 (6 bases). CDR3 length equals 14 residues. From germline, CDR1 is MNHEY and CDR2 SMNVEV (reference sequence). Trimming pared 3 bases from V and 4 bases from J, leaving 12 bases between. The CDR3 region is CASSFEGAGETQYF. The DNA of the CDR3 is TGTGCCAGCAGTTTTGAGGGAGCGGGAGAGACCCAGTACTTC.

The genes are TRBV5-1 and TRBJ1-2, with 10 bases lining up with TRBD1. Germline V gene sequence: CDR1 SGHRS, CDR2 YFSETQ. The V gene end was trimmed by 4 bases and the J gene end by 4 bases; junction bases not matched to a gene: 4. CDR3 size: 14 residues. For the CDR3, the DNA is TGCGCCAGCAGCCCCGGGACAGGGGCCTATGGCTACACCTTC. Its translation is CASSPGTGAYGYTF.

The chain links TRBV5-4 to TRBJ1-5; maybe TRBD1 (6 bases). This CDR3 comprises 14 residues. Trimming removed 4 bases from V and 4 bases from J, with 12 bases in between. The germline gives CDR1 SGHNT, CDR2 YYREEE (reference sequence). The CDR3 bases are TGTGCCAGCAGCCTACAGGGTCAAAATCAGCCCCAGCATTTT. Residues: CASSLQGQNQPQHF.

The V gene is TRBV5-4, the J gene TRBJ2-7, with 7 bases aligning to TRBD1. With 1 base clipped from V and 7 bases from J, the junction kept 8 bases outside the gene matches. CDR1 SGHNT and CDR2 YYREEE come from the germline V gene (reference sequence). The CDR3 is 14 amino acids. The CDR3 DNA reads as TGTGCCAGCAGCTTGAAAGGGGGCGCGGATGAGCAGTACTTC. The encoded protein is CASSLKGGADEQYF.